Listed below are T cell receptor beta chains from one sample, sequenced in a study of T cell changes during pregnancy in multiple sclerosis. The table came from immunoSEQ multiplex PCR; TCRdb's copy has only in-frame clones and leaves some out. The sample has more than 30,000 clones; about 92% are singletons. Sequencing was done on a sample of PBMCs (not recorded whether the cells were cultured). Receptor source: a female donor with multiple sclerosis, enrolled in a pregnancy study. Each CDR3 is given with its conserved first and last residue. D genes are given only for firm matches. Not all rows give a size; the values are once, few, many and, for expanded clones, a class.

abundance: NA; j_gene: TRBJ1-1; v_gene: TRBV28; d_gene: NA; CDR3aa: CASSLESFEAFF; CDR3nt: TGTGCCAGCAGTTTAGAGAGTTTTGAAGCTTTCTTT
abundance: NA; j_gene: TRBJ2-7; v_gene: TRBV27; d_gene: NA; CDR3aa: CASSSSVYEQYF; CDR3nt: TGTGCCAGCAGTTCATCTGTATACGAGCAGTACTTC
abundance: NA; j_gene: TRBJ1-1; v_gene: TRBV10-3; d_gene: NA; CDR3aa: CAISVGGANTEAFF; CDR3nt: TGTGCCATCAGTGTCGGAGGGGCGAACACTGAAGCTTTCTTT
abundance: NA; j_gene: TRBJ2-1; v_gene: TRBV5-1; d_gene: TRBD1; CDR3aa: CASSLNPGGLDEQFF; CDR3nt: TGCGCCAGCAGCTTGAATCCAGGGGGTCTGGATGAGCAGTTCTTC
abundance: NA; j_gene: TRBJ1-2; v_gene: TRBV5-6; d_gene: NA; CDR3aa: CASSLEGRRLYGYTF; CDR3nt: TGTGCCAGCAGCTTGGAGGGACGGCGACTCTATGGCTACACCTTC
abundance: NA; j_gene: TRBJ2-7; v_gene: TRBV19; d_gene: NA; CDR3aa: CASSRASLDYEQYF; CDR3nt: TGTGCCAGTAGTAGGGCCTCACTTGACTACGAGCAGTACTTC
abundance: once; j_gene: TRBJ1-4; v_gene: TRBV9; d_gene: NA; CDR3aa: CASGRPGEKLFF; CDR3nt: TGTGCCAGCGGGAGGCCGGGGGAAAAACTGTTTTTT
abundance: once; j_gene: TRBJ2-7; v_gene: TRBV5-6; d_gene: NA; CDR3aa: CASSWLGSSSYEQYF; CDR3nt: TGTGCCAGCAGCTGGCTTGGGTCGAGCTCCTACGAGCAGTACTTC
abundance: NA; j_gene: TRBJ1-1; v_gene: TRBV6-5; d_gene: NA; CDR3aa: CASRHPATANTEAFF; CDR3nt: TGTGCCAGCAGACACCCCGCCACGGCGAACACTGAAGCTTTCTTT
abundance: once; j_gene: TRBJ1-1; v_gene: TRBV18; d_gene: NA; CDR3aa: CASSLTPEGNTEAFF; CDR3nt: TGTGCCAGCTCACTTACACCGGAGGGGAACACTGAAGCTTTCTTT
abundance: NA; j_gene: TRBJ2-5; v_gene: TRBV7-2; d_gene: TRBD1; CDR3aa: CASSTGVGHQETQYF; CDR3nt: TGTGCCAGCAGCACAGGGGTGGGCCACCAAGAGACCCAGTACTTC
abundance: NA; j_gene: TRBJ1-2; v_gene: TRBV4-1; d_gene: TRBD1; CDR3aa: CASSQSGDRGFYGYTF; CDR3nt: TGCGCCAGCAGCCAAAGCGGGGACAGGGGTTTCTATGGCTACACCTTC
abundance: NA; j_gene: TRBJ1-1; v_gene: TRBV16; d_gene: NA; CDR3aa: CASTAGTENTEAFF; CDR3nt: TGTGCCAGTACTGCCGGGACCGAGAACACTGAAGCTTTCTTT
abundance: NA; j_gene: TRBJ2-7; v_gene: TRBV18; d_gene: NA; CDR3aa: CASSPLGTSSYEQYF; CDR3nt: TGTGCCAGCTCACCACTTGGGACAAGCTCCTACGAGCAGTACTTC
abundance: NA; j_gene: TRBJ2-5; v_gene: TRBV11-2; d_gene: NA; CDR3aa: CASSLGRETQYF; CDR3nt: TGTGCCAGCAGCTTAGGTCGTGAGACCCAGTACTTC
abundance: NA; j_gene: TRBJ2-1; v_gene: TRBV27; d_gene: NA; CDR3aa: CASSPSPNNEQFF; CDR3nt: TGTGCCAGCAGTCCCTCCCCCAACAATGAGCAGTTCTTC
abundance: NA; j_gene: TRBJ2-5; v_gene: TRBV14; d_gene: NA; CDR3aa: CASRRQGGTTQYF; CDR3nt: TGTGCCAGCAGACGACAGGGAGGAACGACCCAGTACTTC
abundance: NA; j_gene: TRBJ2-3; v_gene: TRBV7-3; d_gene: TRBD2; CDR3aa: CASSSSGRPTYF; CDR3nt: TGTGCCAGCAGCTCTAGCGGGCGCCCCACGTATTTT
abundance: NA; j_gene: TRBJ2-7; v_gene: TRBV5-5; d_gene: NA; CDR3aa: CASSSEQNLDYEQYF; CDR3nt: TGTGCCAGCAGCTCGGAACAAAATTTGGATTACGAGCAGTACTTC
abundance: NA; j_gene: TRBJ2-1; v_gene: TRBV11-3; d_gene: NA; CDR3aa: CASSLRQNNEQFF; CDR3nt: TGTGCCAGCAGCCTCCGACAGAACAATGAGCAGTTCTTC
abundance: NA; j_gene: TRBJ2-1; v_gene: TRBV6-5; d_gene: NA; CDR3aa: CASSYSTSANEQFF; CDR3nt: TGTGCCAGCAGTTACTCGACTTCGGCAAATGAGCAGTTCTTC
abundance: few; j_gene: TRBJ1-4; v_gene: TRBV11-2; d_gene: NA; CDR3aa: CASSFRTANEKLFF; CDR3nt: TGTGCCAGCAGCTTCCGGACAGCAAATGAAAAACTGTTTTTT
abundance: NA; j_gene: TRBJ2-7; v_gene: TRBV4-2; d_gene: NA; CDR3aa: CASSSKQPPYEQYF; CDR3nt: TGTGCCAGCAGCTCGAAACAGCCACCCTACGAGCAGTACTTC
abundance: NA; j_gene: TRBJ2-3; v_gene: TRBV6-5; d_gene: NA; CDR3aa: CASSPSTDTQYF; CDR3nt: TGTGCCAGCTCCCCCAGTACAGATACGCAGTATTTT
abundance: NA; j_gene: TRBJ2-7; v_gene: TRBV11-2; d_gene: TRBD2; CDR3aa: CASSLDGGLAGGEQYF; CDR3nt: TGTGCCAGCAGCTTAGATGGTGGGCTAGCGGGAGGGGAGCAGTACTTC
abundance: NA; j_gene: TRBJ1-2; v_gene: TRBV4-1; d_gene: NA; CDR3aa: CASSQERGVPHENYGYTF; CDR3nt: TGCGCCAGCAGCCAAGAGAGGGGAGTACCCCATGAAAACTATGGCTACACCTTC
abundance: NA; j_gene: TRBJ2-3; v_gene: TRBV7-9; d_gene: TRBD1; CDR3aa: CASSLNRGITDTQYF; CDR3nt: TGTGCCAGCAGCTTAAACAGGGGGATAACAGATACGCAGTATTTT
abundance: NA; j_gene: TRBJ2-7; v_gene: TRBV29-1; d_gene: NA; CDR3aa: CSVEGGLDEQYF; CDR3nt: TGCAGCGTCGAGGGAGGCCTCGACGAGCAGTACTTC
abundance: NA; j_gene: TRBJ2-2; v_gene: TRBV30; d_gene: NA; CDR3aa: CAWTLRLARAGELFF; CDR3nt: TGTGCCTGGACCCTGAGGCTAGCGAGAGCCGGGGAGCTGTTTTTT
abundance: NA; j_gene: TRBJ1-5; v_gene: TRBV2; d_gene: NA; CDR3aa: CASRRGGNQPQHF; CDR3nt: TGTGCCAGCCGGCGAGGAGGAAATCAGCCCCAGCATTTT
abundance: NA; j_gene: TRBJ2-7; v_gene: TRBV29-1; d_gene: TRBD2; CDR3aa: CSVEGLAGADPYEQYF; CDR3nt: TGCAGCGTTGAAGGCTTAGCGGGGGCGGATCCCTACGAGCAGTACTTC
abundance: NA; j_gene: TRBJ1-1; v_gene: TRBV28; d_gene: NA; CDR3aa: CASSFQTMNTEAFF; CDR3nt: TGTGCCAGCAGTTTTCAGACCATGAACACTGAAGCTTTCTTT
abundance: NA; j_gene: TRBJ1-1; v_gene: TRBV5-1; d_gene: TRBD1; CDR3aa: CASRGQGVSEAFF; CDR3nt: TGCGCCAGCAGAGGACAGGGTGTTTCTGAAGCTTTCTTT
abundance: NA; j_gene: TRBJ2-3; v_gene: TRBV9; d_gene: TRBD2; CDR3aa: CASSPPSGIWYF; CDR3nt: TGTGCCAGCAGCCCCCCTAGCGGGATATGGTATTTT
abundance: NA; j_gene: TRBJ1-5; v_gene: TRBV2; d_gene: TRBD1; CDR3aa: CASSWDRGFDQPQHF; CDR3nt: TGTGCCAGCAGCTGGGACAGGGGGTTCGATCAGCCCCAGCATTTT
abundance: NA; j_gene: TRBJ2-2; v_gene: TRBV5-6; d_gene: TRBD1; CDR3aa: CASSLRTGRTGELFF; CDR3nt: TGTGCCAGCAGCTTGAGGACAGGACGTACCGGGGAGCTGTTTTTT
abundance: NA; j_gene: TRBJ2-7; v_gene: TRBV28; d_gene: TRBD2; CDR3aa: CASSPGPQTSGRDSYEQYF; CDR3nt: TGTGCCAGCAGTCCCGGACCTCAAACTAGCGGGAGAGACTCCTACGAGCAGTACTTC
abundance: NA; j_gene: TRBJ2-3; v_gene: TRBV5-1; d_gene: TRBD1; CDR3aa: CASSSTGGGTDTQYF; CDR3nt: TGCGCCAGTTCGTCGACAGGGGGAGGCACAGATACGCAGTATTTT
abundance: NA; j_gene: TRBJ2-5; v_gene: TRBV5-4; d_gene: TRBD1; CDR3aa: CASSPTGGRETQYF; CDR3nt: TGTGCCAGCAGCCCCACAGGGGGCCGGGAGACCCAGTACTTC
abundance: NA; j_gene: TRBJ2-3; v_gene: TRBV28; d_gene: TRBD2; CDR3aa: CASSLGREGSQYF; CDR3nt: TGTGCCAGCAGTTTGGGAAGGGAGGGATCGCAGTATTTT
abundance: few; j_gene: TRBJ1-1; v_gene: TRBV7-3; d_gene: NA; CDR3aa: CASSAGGGGEAFF; CDR3nt: TGTGCCAGCAGCGCCGGAGGAGGGGGTGAAGCTTTCTTT
abundance: NA; j_gene: TRBJ1-3; v_gene: TRBV7-9; d_gene: NA; CDR3aa: CASSFSSSGNTIYF; CDR3nt: TGTGCCAGCAGCTTCTCTTCCTCTGGAAACACCATATATTTT
abundance: once; j_gene: TRBJ1-1; v_gene: TRBV2; d_gene: TRBD1; CDR3aa: CASSRQGFTEAFF; CDR3nt: TGTGCCAGCAGCCGACAGGGGTTCACTGAAGCTTTCTTT
abundance: NA; j_gene: TRBJ1-1; v_gene: TRBV6-5; d_gene: NA; CDR3aa: CASSSLGNTEAFF; CDR3nt: TGTGCCAGCAGTTCCTTGGGGAACACTGAAGCTTTCTTT
abundance: NA; j_gene: TRBJ1-1; v_gene: TRBV29-1; d_gene: NA; CDR3aa: CSVEYGGRRAFF; CDR3nt: TGCAGCGTTGAATATGGGGGGCGTAGAGCTTTCTTT
abundance: NA; j_gene: TRBJ1-1; v_gene: TRBV6-5; d_gene: NA; CDR3aa: CASSYSAGLNTEAFF; CDR3nt: TGTGCCAGCAGTTACTCTGCCGGACTAAACACTGAAGCTTTCTTT